The 32 T cell receptor beta chains listed next were all sequenced from one sample in a study of cytomegalovirus exposure and HLA in healthy donors. Both 60 Vbeta primers and 13 Jbeta primers went into the PCR. The protocol was immunoSEQ multiplex PCR, while the TCRdb copy is restricted to in-frame clones and leaves out a portion. The table records 150,000 to 200,000 clones, roughly four fifths of them present only once. The sample was PBMCs. The receptors were gathered from a man younger than 35 in good health and CMV-seronegative.

The chain links TRBV6-5 to TRBJ2-7, with D possibly being TRBD2 (6 bases). CDR1 is MNHEY, CDR2 SVGAGI, per germline. The V end lost 2 bases, the J end lost 3 bases, and 11 bases lay between the germline ends. The CDR3 spans 14 residues. The CDR3 DNA follows: TGTGCCAGCAGTTACGGGGGGAAGCTCTACGAGCAGTACTTC. Translated: CASSYGGKLYEQYF.

The rearrangement uses TRBV19 and TRBJ2-5; 9 bases agree with TRBD1. In germline, CDR1 is LNHDA, CDR2 SQIVND (reference sequence). The junction had 6 bases not matched to a gene; V was cut back by 3 bases and J by 1 base. The CDR3 consists of 16 residues. CDR3 loop: CASSIKDRGTQETQYF. DNA for the CDR3: TGTGCCAGTAGTATCAAGGACAGGGGTACCCAAGAGACCCAGTACTTC.

On this clone: This same CDR3 is encoded by further DNA sequences in the sample. The chain employs TRBV5-1 and TRBJ2-3; 7 bases align to TRBD1. V lost 0 bases and J lost 4; bases outside the gene matches: 2. This CDR3 has 14 amino acids. Germline CDR1 is SGHRS and CDR2 is YFSETQ. DNA for the CDR3: TGCGCCAGCAGCTTGGGGCAGGGGGCAGATACGCAGTATTTT. Translating it yields CASSLGQGADTQYF.

This CDR3 reads CASSLKAGGLPYEQYF. The DNA of the CDR3 is TGCGCCAGCAGCTTAAAGGCGGGGGGACTTCCCTACGAGCAGTACTTC. The chain combines TRBV5-1 with TRBJ2-7, with 8 positions matching TRBD2. From germline, CDR1 is SGHRS and CDR2 YFSETQ. The J segment lost 2 bases and the V segment lost 2 bases, leaving 9 bases of the junction unmatched. CDR3 size: 16 residues.

This sequence joins TRBV11-3 and TRBJ2-1, with 11 nucleotides matching TRBD2. The CDR3 has 16 amino acids. V trimming: 1 base; J trimming: 5 bases; junction bases outside the gene matches: 4. Germline values: CDR1 SGHNT, CDR2 YENEEA. CDR3 coding DNA: TGTGCCAGCAGCTTAGTTGGGACTAGCGGTAACAATGAGCAGTTCTTC. Protein sequence: CASSLVGTSGNNEQFF.

In its sample, this clone was seen once. The J gene is TRBJ2-5, the V gene TRBV7-6; TRBD1 is a possible D gene (6 bases). Germline V lookup: CDR1 SGHVS, CDR2 FNYEAQ. The CDR3 contains 19 residues. V was shortened by 1 base and J by 5 bases, with 26 bases between the two germline ends. The CDR3 DNA reads TGTGCCAGCAGCTTAGTTTGGTCAAGGGCTGGGGACAACCGGGAGACCCAGTACTTC. Its translation: CASSLVWSRAGDNRETQYF.

This chain joins TRBV10-3 and TRBJ2-5, with TRBD1 matching over 7 bases. CDR1 and CDR2 (germline): ENHRY, SYGVKD. The CDR3 spans 16 residues. Trimming removed 2 bases from V and 1 base from J; junction bases left unmatched: 7. The CDR3 bases are TGTGCCATCAGTGAGAGGGGACAGTCTCTCCAAGAGACCCAGTACTTC. Protein: CAISERGQSLQETQYF.

This clone occurred a few times. DNA for the CDR3: TGTGCCAGCAGCCTATCGACAGAGAGCTCCTATAATTCACCCCTCCACTTT. Its translation is CASSLSTESSYNSPLHF. The chain couples TRBV11-2 to TRBJ1-6; D may be TRBD1 (5 bases). This CDR3 spans 17 amino acids. Looked up from germline, CDR1 is SGHAT and CDR2 is FQNNGV. Trimming cost V 5 bases and J 0 bases, with 14 bases left between them.

V is TRBV10-3 and J is TRBJ1-4, with D tentatively TRBD1 (6 bases). The CDR3 totals 13 residues. Trimming removed 10 bases from V and 6 bases from J, with 15 bases in between. The V gene's germline CDR1 is ENHRY and CDR2 SYGVKD. The CDR3 is CATRGGADEKLFF. The CDR3 DNA reads TGTGCCACCAGAGGGGGGGCAGATGAAAAACTGTTTTTT.

This clone was detected only once. The V gene is TRBV10-3, the J gene TRBJ1-6; no definite D call. Trimming took 0 bases from V and 5 from J, leaving 8 bases between them. The germline CDR1 and CDR2 sequences are ENHRY and SYGVKD. CDR3 length: 15 residues. The CDR3 loop is CAISESRQNNSPLHF. The CDR3 bases are TGTGCCATCAGTGAGTCGAGACAAAATAATTCACCCCTCCACTTT.

This clone was observed a handful of times. The chain joins TRBV2 to TRBJ2-6; 9 bases are a match to TRBD1. This CDR3 is built from 20 residues. The junction had 12 bases not matched to a gene; V was cut back by 3 bases and J by 0 bases. Per germline, CDR1 SNHLY and CDR2 FYNNEI. The CDR3 protein is CASSDAGTGPYLSGANVLTF. DNA for the CDR3: TGTGCCAGCAGTGATGCCGGGACAGGGCCTTATCTCTCTGGGGCCAACGTCCTGACTTTC.

This clone was found a few times. CDR3 sequence: CASSPRGTVETQYF. As DNA, the CDR3 is TGTGCCAGCAGCCCCAGGGGGACAGTAGAGACCCAGTACTTC. This chain uses TRBV5-6 with TRBJ2-5; 7 bases line up with TRBD1. V shed 4 bases, J shed 4 bases, and the junction held 7 bases outside the gene matches. The germline CDR1 and CDR2 sequences are SGHDT and YYEEEE. This CDR3 is built from 14 residues.

The genes are TRBV2 and TRBJ2-7; 11 positions agree with TRBD1. The CDR3 has 15 amino acids. The germline CDR1 and CDR2 sequences are SNHLY and FYNNEI. The V segment lost 6 bases and the J segment 3 bases; nucleotides outside the gene matches: 7. The CDR3 is CASREGTGGFYEQYF. CDR3 DNA sequence: TGTGCCAGCAGGGAGGGGACAGGGGGATTCTACGAGCAGTACTTC.

The chain uses TRBV27 and TRBJ2-3; no clear D. This CDR3 spans 16 amino acids. Germline CDR1 MNHEY, CDR2 SMNVEV (reference sequence). Trimming stripped 6 bases from V and 6 bases from J, with 22 bases between. The CDR3 DNA reads as TGTGCCAGCAGCTCCATCCCAGCAGGCCCTCGGGATACGCAGTATTTT. This translates into CASSSIPAGPRDTQYF.

This clone has just a few counts. The rearrangement joins TRBV7-2 to TRBJ1-2, with 7 bases matching TRBD1. This CDR3 has 16 amino acids. V was pared by 0 bases and J by 4 bases, with 8 bases of the junction left unmatched. Germline CDR1 SGHTA, CDR2 FQGNSA. CDR3: CASSLAADRARYGYTF. The CDR3 DNA follows: TGTGCCAGCAGCTTAGCGGCCGACAGGGCCCGCTATGGCTACACCTTC.

The gene calls are TRBV5-1 and TRBJ2-5; 10 nucleotides agree with TRBD1. The germline V gene has CDR1 SGHRS and CDR2 YFSETQ. The CDR3 runs 18 residues. The trim removed 4 bases at V and 1 base at J, leaving 13 bases unmatched. CDR3 sequence (DNA): TGCGCCAGCAGCATGGGACAGGGGACCCGAAGGTCCCAAGAGACCCAGTACTTC. Residues: CASSMGQGTRRSQETQYF.

To note about this clone: One junction end does not reproduce the germline sequence, and a read error may be involved. The rearrangement links TRBV2 to TRBJ2-7; 11 nucleotides align to TRBD1. The CDR3 spans 15 residues. Germline V gene lookup returns CDR1 SNHLY and CDR2 FYNNEI. CDR3 loop: CASREGTGGNYEQYF. The CDR3 DNA reads as TGTGCCAGCAGAGAAGGGACAGGGGGGAACTACGAGCAGTACTTC.

The chain uses TRBV9 and TRBJ2-1, with TRBD2 matching over 7 bases. The junction had 4 bases not matched to a gene; V was cut back by 1 base and J by 0 bases. This CDR3 is built from 16 residues. Germline CDR1 is SGDLS and CDR2 is YYNGEE. CDR3 residues: CASSVFGGSSYNEQFF. The CDR3 coding sequence is TGTGCCAGCAGCGTATTTGGCGGGAGCTCCTACAATGAGCAGTTCTTC.

The rearrangement uses TRBV25-1 and TRBJ2-2; D is perhaps TRBD2 (5 bases). Germline V CDR1 and CDR2: MGHDK, SYGVNS. The germline V and J ends were trimmed by 0 bases and 2 bases, with 13 bases remaining between them. This CDR3 contains 17 residues. CDR3 residues: CASSEYARTVNTGELFF. As DNA, the CDR3 is TGTGCCAGCAGTGAATACGCCCGGACTGTTAACACCGGGGAGCTGTTTTTT.

The chain couples TRBV5-1 to TRBJ1-5, with TRBD1 as a possible D gene (6 bases). Germline CDR1 and CDR2: SGHRS and YFSETQ. CDR3 length: 15 amino acids. V shed 4 bases and J shed 1 base, with 12 bases lying between them. The CDR3 region is CASSAGTLSNQPQHF. In DNA, the CDR3 is TGCGCCAGCAGCGCCGGGACATTGAGCAATCAGCCCCAGCATTTT.

This clone was seen a few times. V usage is TRBV4-2 and J usage is TRBJ1-1; D call uncertain. The germline gives CDR1 LGHNA, CDR2 YNFKEQ. The CDR3 sequence is 13 residues long. V gave up 1 base and J gave up 3 bases, with 6 bases separating them. CDR3 DNA: TGTGCCAGCAGCCAAGCGGGGTACACTGAAGCTTTCTTT. Encoded protein: CASSQAGYTEAFF.

This chain connects TRBV5-1 to TRBJ2-7, with 7 bases lining up with TRBD1. Per germline, CDR1 SGHRS and CDR2 YFSETQ. V lost 0 bases to trimming and J lost 7 bases; unmatched junction nucleotides: 7. This CDR3 is built from 14 residues. The CDR3 nucleotides read TGCGCCAGCAGCTTGGACGTACAGGGGCGGGAGCAGTACTTC. It encodes CASSLDVQGREQYF.

V gene TRBV7-2 combines with J gene TRBJ1-2; unclear D gene. Germline CDR1 reads SGHTA; CDR2 reads FQGNSA. Trimming shortened V by 1 base and J by 0 bases, and 6 bases separated the two germline ends. This CDR3 is 14 amino acids long. CDR3 amino acids: CASSLGGTNYGYTF. The CDR3 nucleotides are TGTGCCAGCAGCTTAGGCGGAACTAACTATGGCTACACCTTC.

The chain has TRBV6-5 and TRBJ1-6, with 11 bases lining up with TRBD1. This CDR3 has 14 amino acids. V shed 6 bases and J 6 bases; nucleotides not matched to a gene: 1. Germline loops: CDR1 MNHEY, CDR2 SVGAGI. The CDR3, as DNA: TGTGCCAGCAGAGGGACAGGGGGTAATTCACCCCTCCACTTT. Translated: CASRGTGGNSPLHF.

The rearrangement joins TRBV11-2 to TRBJ2-2; no definite D call. The CDR3 is 15 amino acids. Trimming left V 1 base short and J 7 bases short, with 13 bases between. The germline CDR1 and CDR2 sequences are SGHAT and FQNNGV. CDR3 sequence (DNA): TGTGCCAGCAGCTTAGCTTTCGTGGCCCTCGGGGAGCTGTTTTTT. This sequence encodes CASSLAFVALGELFF.

This chain joins TRBV28 and TRBJ1-5; possibly TRBD1 for D (6 bases). Looked up from germline, CDR1 is MDHEN and CDR2 is SYDVKM. This CDR3 region has 16 residues. V dropped 6 bases and J dropped 3 bases, with 18 bases sitting between them. The CDR3 DNA reads as TGTGCCAGCAGCATGAGGGGACACCAGTACAATCAGCCCCAGCATTTT. Encoded protein: CASSMRGHQYNQPQHF.

The gene calls are TRBV7-2 and TRBJ2-7; 7 nucleotides line up with TRBD2. This CDR3 comprises 15 residues. V shed 3 bases and J 2 bases; nucleotides not matched to a gene: 7. CDR1 and CDR2 (germline): SGHTA, FQGNSA. The CDR3 here is CASSFSAGEAYEQYF. The CDR3 region has the DNA TGTGCCAGCAGCTTTAGTGCGGGGGAAGCCTACGAGCAGTACTTC. Complete variable domain (other parts from reference TRBV7-2 and TRBJ2-7): GAGVSQSPSNKVTEKGKDVELRCDPISGHTALYWYRQSLGQGLEFLIYFQGNSAPDKSGLPSDRFSAERTGGSVSTLTIQRTQQEDSAVYLCASSFSAGEAYEQYFGPGTRLTVT.

The V and J genes are TRBV5-1 and TRBJ2-7; possibly TRBD1 for D (5 bases). V dropped 0 bases and J dropped 7 bases, with 5 bases sitting between them. CDR3 size: 11 residues. The V gene's germline CDR1 is SGHRS and CDR2 YFSETQ. The CDR3: CASSLDREQYF. CDR3 DNA: TGCGCCAGCAGCTTGGACAGGGAGCAGTACTTC.

The rearrangement joins TRBV5-1 to TRBJ1-2, with 11 bases that match TRBD1. Losses at the gene ends were 4 bases for V and 4 bases for J; bases not matched to a gene: 6. Germline CDR1 and CDR2: SGHRS and YFSETQ. CDR3 length equals 15 residues. DNA for the CDR3: TGCGCCAGCAGCATTGGACAGGGGGCAAGCTATGGCTACACCTTC. Protein sequence: CASSIGQGASYGYTF.

The genes are TRBV28 and TRBJ2-3; 9 nucleotides line up with TRBD1. CDR1 and CDR2 from the germline V gene are MDHEN and SYDVKM. The CDR3 is 15 amino acids. J gave up 5 bases and V 6 bases, and 9 bases lay outside the gene matches. The CDR3 region has the DNA TGTGCCAGCAGCTTAAACAGGGGGCCTGTAGATACGCAGTATTTT. This translates into CASSLNRGPVDTQYF. The variable domain in full, completed from reference TRBV28 and TRBJ2-3, reads DVKVTQSSRYLVKRTGEKVFLECVQDMDHENMFWYRQDPGLGLRLIYFSYDVKMKEKGDIPEGYSVSREKKERFSLILESASTNQTSMYLCASSLNRGPVDTQYFGPGTRLTVL.

This clone was seen a single time. The CDR3: CASSLARSSSTDTQYF. The CDR3 DNA follows: TGTGCCAGCAGCTTGGCCCGGAGTTCTAGCACAGATACGCAGTATTTT. The rearrangement links TRBV7-6 to TRBJ2-3; D ambiguous. The CDR3 contains 16 residues. Germline V gene data show CDR1 as SGHVS and CDR2 as FNYEAQ. V was pared by 3 bases and J by 0 bases, with 13 bases between.

With respect to this clone: This specimen includes other DNA sequences encoding the same CDR3. V gene TRBV19 combines with J gene TRBJ2-6; D gene unclear. Trimming removed 8 bases at V and 1 base at J, with 3 bases between. The CDR3 has 12 amino acids. Germline V gene data show CDR1 as LNHDA and CDR2 as SQIVND (reference sequence). The CDR3 sequence is CASRSGANVLTF. The CDR3 nucleotides read TGTGCCAGTCGGTCTGGGGCCAACGTCCTGACTTTC. The variable domain in full, completed from reference TRBV19 and TRBJ2-6, reads DGGITQSPKYLFRKEGQNVTLSCEQNLNHDAMYWYRQDPGQGLRLIYYSQIVNDFQKGDIAEGYSVSREKKESFPLTVTSAQKNPTAFYLCASRSGANVLTFGAGSRLTVL.